These 29 T cell receptor beta chains share one sample of origin, sequenced in a study of blood T cell repertoires in COVID-19. TCRdb's copy holds only in-frame clones and misses some; the assay was immunoSEQ multiplex PCR. The repertoire holds approximately 90,000 clones, with 85% as singletons. The sequencing input was peripheral blood. The receptors were sampled from a man in his fifties with acute or convalescent COVID-19.

This chain uses TRBV7-6 with TRBJ2-5; D is ambiguous. V lost 0 bases to trimming and J lost 2 bases, with 13 bases between them. Looked up from germline, CDR1 is SGHVS and CDR2 is FNYEAQ. The CDR3 is 16 amino acids. The CDR3: CASSLAGLPIQETQYF. As DNA, the CDR3 is TGTGCCAGCAGCTTAGCGGGCCTTCCAATTCAAGAGACCCAGTACTTC.

The genes are TRBV5-1 and TRBJ2-2; no firm D call. V was pared by 2 bases and J by 4 bases, with 12 bases between. The CDR3 is 15 amino acids. Germline CDR1 SGHRS, CDR2 YFSETQ. CDR3 coding DNA: TGCGCCAGCAGCTTTAATGATGGCAGCACCGGGGAGCTGTTTTTT. Its protein product is CASSFNDGSTGELFF.

The chain combines TRBV7-2 with TRBJ2-1; no definite D call. Trimming took 5 bases from V and 9 from J, leaving 14 bases between them. The CDR3 extends over 13 amino acids. The germline CDR1 and CDR2 sequences are SGHTA and FQGNSA. The CDR3 nucleotides are TGTGCCAGCAGCCCTCGGTTCTCCGGTGAGCAGTTCTTC. Translated, it gives CASSPRFSGEQFF.

V gene TRBV2 combines with J gene TRBJ2-7, with D tentatively TRBD1 (6 bases). CDR3 size: 16 residues. CDR1 and CDR2 (germline): SNHLY, FYNNEI. Trimming took 8 bases from V and 0 from J, leaving 20 bases between them. The DNA of the CDR3 is TGTGCCAGCTCTGGGGGCTTAACAGGGAGCTCCTACGAGCAGTACTTC. This sequence encodes CASSGGLTGSSYEQYF.

The chain links TRBV5-1 to TRBJ2-1; TRBD2 aligns across 14 bases. Germline V lookup: CDR1 SGHRS, CDR2 YFSETQ. The CDR3 is 16 residues long. V was clipped by 4 bases and J by 5 bases; unmatched bases: 5. CDR3 nucleotide sequence: TGCGCCAGCAGCATCCGACTAGCGGGGGGGAACAATGAGCAGTTCTTC. The encoded protein is CASSIRLAGGNNEQFF.

The chain uses TRBV4-1 and TRBJ1-4; D is possibly TRBD1 (6 bases). From germline, CDR1 is MGHRA and CDR2 YSYEKL. This CDR3 spans 14 amino acids. The V end lost 2 bases, the J end lost 8 bases, and 12 bases lay between the germline ends. CDR3 protein: CASSQTGLREKLFF. In DNA form, the CDR3 reads TGCGCCAGCAGCCAAACAGGGTTGAGGGAAAAACTGTTTTTT.

The chain is built from TRBV30 and TRBJ2-5; D may be TRBD2 (7 bases). Germline CDR1 reads GTSNPN; CDR2 reads SVGIG (reference sequence). CDR3 length equals 15 residues. Between the trimmed V and J ends, which lost 0 bases and 3 bases, there was a span of 14 bases. CDR3 sequence reads: CAWSVGGAGEETQYF. The CDR3 nucleotides read TGTGCCTGGAGTGTAGGGGGGGCAGGCGAAGAGACCCAGTACTTC.

This clone appeared once. The CDR3 DNA is TGCAGCGTCATGGCGGGACAGGGGAAAAACGAGCAGTACTTC. Translation: CSVMAGQGKNEQYF. This chain joins TRBV29-1 and TRBJ2-7; the match to TRBD1 covers 10 bases. Trimming took 6 bases from V and 5 from J; bases not matched to a gene: 10. The CDR3 has 14 amino acids. The V gene's germline CDR1 is SQVTM and CDR2 ANQGSEA.

This clone has only one observation. This chain uses TRBV6-5 with TRBJ1-1, with a possible D match to TRBD1 (6 bases). The germline V and J ends were trimmed by 8 bases and 1 base, with 11 bases remaining between them. The CDR3 runs 13 residues. Looked up from germline, CDR1 is MNHEY and CDR2 is SVGAGI. Here the CDR3 reads CASRQAWNTEAFF. DNA for the CDR3: TGTGCCAGCCGACAGGCCTGGAACACTGAAGCTTTCTTT.

The gene calls are TRBV27 and TRBJ2-3; perhaps TRBD2 as D (5 bases). Trimming removed 6 bases from V and 0 bases from J, with 13 bases in between. CDR1 is MNHEY, CDR2 SMNVEV, per germline (reference sequence). The CDR3 runs to 15 residues. CDR3 in DNA: TGTGCCAGCAGCCCCCTTCTAGCTAGCACAGATACGCAGTATTTT. It yields the protein CASSPLLASTDTQYF.

This chain uses TRBV10-2 with TRBJ1-1; D is possibly TRBD1 (5 bases). The V and J ends lost 3 bases and 2 bases respectively, with 7 bases between them. Germline V gives CDR1 WSHSY, CDR2 SAAADI. The CDR3 is 13 residues long. The DNA for the CDR3 is TGCGCCAGCAGTGACAGGGTTAACACTGAAGCTTTCTTT. Its translation is CASSDRVNTEAFF.

V usage is TRBV7-2 and J usage is TRBJ2-7, with D tentatively TRBD1 (5 bases). The germline CDR1 and CDR2 sequences are SGHTA and FQGNSA. V gave up 1 base and J gave up 2 bases, with 12 bases separating them. The CDR3 is made up of 15 amino acids. The CDR3 coding sequence is TGTGCCAGCAGCTTAGGGGGCGGATTTACCTACGAGCAGTACTTC. Its protein product is CASSLGGGFTYEQYF. The variable domain in full, with the rest retrieved from reference TRBV7-2 and TRBJ2-7, is GAGVSQSPSNKVTEKGKDVELRCDPISGHTALYWYRQSLGQGLEFLIYFQGNSAPDKSGLPSDRFSAERTGGSVSTLTIQRTQQEDSAVYLCASSLGGGFTYEQYFGPGTRLTVT.

The chain joins TRBV2 to TRBJ2-5; TRBD1 is a possible D gene (6 bases). The CDR3 runs 19 residues. Germline V gene lookup returns CDR1 SNHLY and CDR2 FYNNEI. Deletions cut 6 bases from V and 2 bases from J, with 28 bases between. The CDR3 is CASRSIGLQDGQPQETQYF. The CDR3 DNA follows: TGTGCCAGCAGGAGCATCGGTTTACAGGACGGACAGCCACAAGAGACCCAGTACTTC.

The genes are TRBV5-6 and TRBJ1-1; TRBD1 aligns across 10 bases. The CDR3 has 15 residues. V lost 4 bases, J lost 7 bases, and 10 bases stayed unmatched. CDR1 and CDR2 (germline): SGHDT, YYEEEE. The CDR3: CASSPTGTGVGEAFF. The CDR3 DNA follows: TGTGCCAGCAGCCCAACCGGGACAGGGGTTGGTGAAGCTTTCTTT.

The chain is built from TRBV5-8 and TRBJ2-7; D unclear. The CDR3 spans 15 residues. Trimming removed 0 bases at V and 0 bases at J, with 10 bases between. The V gene's germline CDR1 is SGHTS and CDR2 YDEGEE. Here the CDR3 DNA reads TGTGCCAGCAGCTTGGGGGCCGTGGTCTCCTACGAGCAGTACTTC. This sequence encodes CASSLGAVVSYEQYF.

The chain joins TRBV18 to TRBJ2-7, with D perhaps matching TRBD1 (5 bases). Germline lookup yields CDR1 KGHSH and CDR2 LQKENI. V dropped 2 bases and J dropped 3 bases, with 11 bases sitting between them. This CDR3 spans 14 amino acids. The CDR3 protein is CASSPGASIYEQYF. CDR3 bases: TGTGCCAGCTCACCAGGGGCTTCTATCTACGAGCAGTACTTC.

V is TRBV2 and J is TRBJ2-3, with a possible D match to TRBD1 (5 bases). The CDR3 consists of 14 residues. Trimming removed 8 bases at V and 2 bases at J, with 14 bases between. Germline V CDR1 and CDR2: SNHLY, FYNNEI. As DNA, the CDR3 is TGTGCCAGCGTCCTAGGGGAAATCACAGATACGCAGTATTTT. It codes for CASVLGEITDTQYF.

V and J are TRBV5-5 and TRBJ1-1; 7 bases match TRBD1. V shed 3 bases, J shed 3 bases, and the junction held 5 bases outside the gene matches. Germline V gene lookup returns CDR1 SGHKS and CDR2 YYEKEE (reference sequence). CDR3 length: 14 amino acids. This CDR3 reads CASSYITGDTEAFF. Here the CDR3 DNA reads TGTGCCAGCAGCTATATAACAGGGGACACTGAAGCTTTCTTT.

The rearrangement links TRBV10-1 to TRBJ2-2, with D unresolved. Trimming left V 0 bases short and J 5 bases short, with 4 bases between. The CDR3 spans 13 residues. CDR1 is WNHNN, CDR2 SYGVQD, per germline (reference sequence). The CDR3 DNA is TGCGCCAGCAGTGAGTCGTCAACCGGGGAGCTGTTTTTT. Translating it yields CASSESSTGELFF.

The rearrangement links TRBV5-4 to TRBJ1-3; perhaps TRBD1 as D (6 bases). Germline CDR1 and CDR2: SGHNT and YYREEE (reference sequence). The CDR3 sequence is 16 residues long. V dropped 2 bases and J dropped 1 base, with 13 bases sitting between them. The CDR3 sequence: CASSFGNRVSGNTIYF. The CDR3 nucleotides read TGTGCCAGCAGCTTTGGTAACAGGGTTTCTGGAAACACCATATATTTT.

V gene TRBV2 combines with J gene TRBJ2-2; 8 bases are a match to TRBD2. This CDR3 region has 15 residues. Germline V gene sequence: CDR1 SNHLY, CDR2 FYNNEI. The junction had 4 bases not matched to a gene; V was cut back by 6 bases and J by 1 base. The chain's CDR3 is CASRASGGNTGELFF. The DNA for the CDR3 is TGTGCCAGCAGAGCCAGCGGGGGGAACACCGGGGAGCTGTTTTTT.

CDR3 coding DNA: TGTGCCAGCAGCTTATCTTATAGCAATCAGCCCCAGCATTTT. Protein: CASSLSYSNQPQHF. The chain couples TRBV7-2 to TRBJ1-5; D uncertain. Germline V lookup: CDR1 SGHTA, CDR2 FQGNSA. V was pared by 2 bases and J by 0 bases, with 5 bases between. The CDR3 runs 14 residues.

The J gene is TRBJ2-1, the V gene TRBV19, with D maybe TRBD2 (5 bases). The V and J ends lost 1 base and 4 bases respectively, with 11 bases between them. Germline V CDR1 and CDR2: LNHDA, SQIVND (reference sequence). This CDR3 spans 15 amino acids. The CDR3 sequence: CASSIGIGSYNEQFF. CDR3 nucleotides: TGTGCCAGTAGTATAGGGATTGGGAGTTACAATGAGCAGTTCTTC.

The rearrangement joins TRBV5-1 to TRBJ2-1; TRBD2 might be the D (6 bases). This CDR3 has 16 amino acids. Germline V gene sequence: CDR1 SGHRS, CDR2 YFSETQ. Trimming took 4 bases from V and 0 from J, leaving 14 bases between them. DNA of the CDR3: TGCGCCAGCAGCCTCGTTGGGGGGAGCTCCTACAATGAGCAGTTCTTC. Protein sequence: CASSLVGGSSYNEQFF.

This chain links TRBV4-3 with TRBJ1-2, with D tentatively TRBD1 (5 bases). The CDR3 loop spans 11 amino acids. CDR1 is LGHNA and CDR2 is YSLEER in the germline V gene. The germline V and J ends were trimmed by 8 bases and 8 bases, with 12 bases remaining between them. The CDR3 spells CASGEGYGYTF. DNA of the CDR3: TGCGCCAGCGGGGAGGGGTACGGCTACACCTTC.

To note about this clone: Other DNA sequences in this sample translate to the same CDR3. The rearrangement joins TRBV4-3 to TRBJ1-2; D not certain. The CDR3 is 14 amino acids. The V and J ends lost 0 bases and 0 bases respectively, with 5 bases between them. In germline, CDR1 is LGHNA, CDR2 YSLEER. This chain's CDR3 is CASSQDRANYGYTF. CDR3 coding DNA: TGCGCCAGCAGCCAAGATCGGGCTAACTATGGCTACACCTTC.

This chain links TRBV6-4 with TRBJ2-1, with 9 bases fitting TRBD1. The CDR3 sequence is 16 residues long. Germline lookup yields CDR1 MRHNA and CDR2 SNTAGT. Unmatched junction bases numbered 8, after V lost 6 bases and J lost 2 bases. The CDR3 region is CASSARTGAPYNEQFF. In DNA form, the CDR3 reads TGTGCCAGCAGCGCCCGGACAGGGGCCCCCTACAATGAGCAGTTCTTC.

The V and J genes are TRBV7-8 and TRBJ1-2, with TRBD1 matching over 7 bases. The CDR3 sequence is 13 residues long. CDR1 is SGHVS and CDR2 is FQNEAQ in the germline V gene. V lost 4 bases, J lost 4 bases, and 3 bases stayed unmatched. The CDR3 reads CASSWDSLYGYTF. CDR3 nucleotide sequence: TGTGCCAGCAGCTGGGACAGCCTCTATGGCTACACCTTC.

CDR3 protein: CAIQTYTGELFF. CDR3 nucleotides: TGTGCCATTCAGACATACACCGGGGAGCTGTTTTTT. V usage is TRBV12-3 or TRBV12-4 and J usage is TRBJ2-2; the D is unclear. CDR3 length: 12 amino acids. Trimming stripped 10 bases from V and 3 bases from J, with 9 bases between.